This TCR beta chain was identified in a study of T cells in Graves' hyperthyroidism and ophthalmopathy (dated by TCRdb to the late 2010s). As for the study more broadly: Peripheral blood samples were taken at initial diagnosis, before any treatment was given. Once sampling was done, hyperthyroidism patients were given methimazole at a starting dose of 30 mg daily, whereas ophthalmopathy patients were given high-dose intravenous methylprednisolone. According to the paper, TCR Vbeta CDR3 sequencing was carried out on approximately 140 peripheral blood samples, which came from more than 40 ophthalmopathy, approximately 72 hyperthyroidism and about 17 progressor patients. To identify distinguishing TCR V-J signatures, a discovery cohort of about a hundred patients was used, comprising 43 with Graves' ophthalmopathy and approximately 58 with stable Graves' hyperthyroidism. In six Graves' hyperthyroidism patients, the study also compared T-cell repertoires from thyroid tissue with T-cell repertoires from blood. The roughly 91 discovery patients were randomly divided into training and test sets at a 7:3 ratio. Whether ophthalmopathy could be predicted prospectively was tested in an independent validation cohort made up of roughly 19 hyperthyroidism patients plus 17 patients who later progressed to ophthalmopathy.

This clonotype has just a few counts. What antigen it recognizes has not been identified. No base quality information exists; no much larger clone differs at one position. The paper as a whole reports these results and caveats: No statistical method was used to set the sample size in advance, and investigators knew the group allocation. Ophthalmopathy was separated from stable hyperthyroidism by a 13 V-J signature model, with around 88% sensitivity and roughly 81% specificity obtained in cross-validation and 80%/75% obtained in testing. Most expanded thyroid clonotypes (frequency above 0.001) were also found in blood, which suggests that blood repertoires may mirror thyroid immune responses. In validation, the model predicted progression to ophthalmopathy a median of around six months before onset, with roughly 70% sensitivity and 72.22% specificity.

Amplification of TCR beta CDR3 regions was carried out from RNA transcripts. The TCR CDR3 was subjected to a first round of RT-PCR using the HTBI primer set and the Qiagen OneStep RT-PCR kit. Libraries were constructed in a second round of multiplex PCR, after which size selection and purification were performed. Libraries were sequenced paired-end with 100 bp reads on an Illumina HiSeq2000. From the authors' description of their analysis: SOAPnuke was used to process the raw data, removing reads that contained adapters or uncalled bases, had a mean Phred below 15, or lacked an exact match to the constant primer or identifier. High-quality paired reads were merged with COPE v1.2.5, and unique nucleotide sequences were defined as clonotypes. MiTCR v1.1 was used to align clonotypes to the IMGT TRBV, TRBD and TRBJ reference segments. The analysis was restricted to V-J combinations with a frequency above 0.0001, which together covered approximately 99% of the repertoires. A TCS score was defined as the ratio between F50 (clonal expansion) and ExV (chaos), using BLOSUM62-based TCRdist between CDR3 peptides within each V-J. Welch's t-statistics and random forest reduced 500 to 550 V-J features to 10 to 15, which were used in a naive Bayes classifier (R e1071). TCRdb trimmed the raw reads at Q25, called clones with MiXCR and kept productive beta chains. Each CDR3 protein appears once, grouped with its most common genes and DNA. V and J calls and clone size were set by TCRdb, not the authors. For this sample there are about half a million distinct CDR3 sequences; about 15% appear just once. About 29% of the sample lies in the top ten.

CDR1 and CDR2 (LNHNV, YYDKDF) derive from the germline V gene (reference sequence). Between the V and J ends, shortened by 3 bases and 4 bases respectively, the junction contains 12 bases. From the cysteine through the phenylalanine, the CDR3 covers 14 amino acids. Only the CDR3 region is kept as DNA, spanning 42 bases read in frame from base 1. In the ophthalmopathy patients, disease was moderately to severely active, with a Clinical Activity Score of 3 or more, a NOSPECS grade of 4 or more, and a duration of less than 3 months. The study excluded patients with uncontrolled infections, other autoimmune diseases, pregnancy or lactation. Diagnoses were based on clinical symptoms, serum thyroxine and TRAb, thyroid ultrasound and orbital computed tomography. Ficoll-Paque density gradient centrifugation was used to isolate PBMCs from about 10 ml of fresh peripheral blood. Total RNA was extracted with Trizol reagent, and quality was checked on an Agilent 2100 Bioanalyzer.

Material: blood. In this chain, TRBV15 is recombined with TRBJ1-2, with the D gene uncertain. The source of this sequence is a woman in her 30s with Graves' ophthalmopathy. The nucleotide sequence reads as follows: TGTGCCACCAGCAGTAGGGTGAACGGCTATGGCTACACCTTC. Its translation is CATSSRVNGYGYTF.